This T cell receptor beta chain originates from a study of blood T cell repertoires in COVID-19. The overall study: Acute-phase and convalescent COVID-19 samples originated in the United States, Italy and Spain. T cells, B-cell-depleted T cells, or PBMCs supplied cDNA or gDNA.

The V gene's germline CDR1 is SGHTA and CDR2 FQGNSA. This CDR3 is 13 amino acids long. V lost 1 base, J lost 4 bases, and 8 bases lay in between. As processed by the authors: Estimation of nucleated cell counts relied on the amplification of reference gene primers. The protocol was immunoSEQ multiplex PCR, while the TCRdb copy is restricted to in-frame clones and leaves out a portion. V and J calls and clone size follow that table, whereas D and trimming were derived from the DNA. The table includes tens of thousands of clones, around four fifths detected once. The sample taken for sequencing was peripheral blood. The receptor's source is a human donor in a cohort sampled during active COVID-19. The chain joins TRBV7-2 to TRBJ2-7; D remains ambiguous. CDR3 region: CASSLGPSYEQYF. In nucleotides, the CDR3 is TGTGCCAGCAGCTTAGGCCCCAGTTACGAGCAGTACTTC.